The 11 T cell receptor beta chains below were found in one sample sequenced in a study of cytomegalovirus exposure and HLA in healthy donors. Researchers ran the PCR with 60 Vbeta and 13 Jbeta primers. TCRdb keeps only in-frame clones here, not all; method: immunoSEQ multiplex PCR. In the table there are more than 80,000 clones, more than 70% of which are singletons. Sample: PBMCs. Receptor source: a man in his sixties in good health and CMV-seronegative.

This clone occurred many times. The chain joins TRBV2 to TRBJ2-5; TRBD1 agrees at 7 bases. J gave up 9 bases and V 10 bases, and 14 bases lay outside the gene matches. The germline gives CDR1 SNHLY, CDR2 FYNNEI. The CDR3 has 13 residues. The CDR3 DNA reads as TGTGCCACCCAGGACACAGGGGACCGGGCCCAGTACTTC. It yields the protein CATQDTGDRAQYF.

CDR3 sequence (DNA): TGTGCCACTCCTACAGGGGGCGAAACCTATGGCTACACCTTC. It is translated as CATPTGGETYGYTF. The V gene is TRBV10-3, the J gene TRBJ1-2, with TRBD1 matching 9 bases. The CDR3 length is 14 residues. After removal of 10 bases from V and 4 bases from J, the junction contained 10 bases not matched to a gene. The germline V gene encodes CDR1 ENHRY and CDR2 SYGVKD.

CDR3 protein: CASSLKGQPSTDTQYF. CDR3 DNA: TGTGCCAGCAGCCTAAAGGGACAGCCTAGCACAGATACGCAGTATTTT. The rearrangement joins TRBV4-2 to TRBJ2-3, with 7 bases fitting TRBD1. V lost 4 bases, J lost 0 bases, and 7 bases stayed unmatched. This CDR3 spans 16 amino acids. Germline V gene data show CDR1 as LGHNA and CDR2 as YNFKEQ.

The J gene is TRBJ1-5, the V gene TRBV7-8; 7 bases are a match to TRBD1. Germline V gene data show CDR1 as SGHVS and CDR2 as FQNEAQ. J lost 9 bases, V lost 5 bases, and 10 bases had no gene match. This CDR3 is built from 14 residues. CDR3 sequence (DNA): TGTGCCAGCAGCCCCACAGGGGCGGCAGGGCCCCAGCATTTT. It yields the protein CASSPTGAAGPQHF.

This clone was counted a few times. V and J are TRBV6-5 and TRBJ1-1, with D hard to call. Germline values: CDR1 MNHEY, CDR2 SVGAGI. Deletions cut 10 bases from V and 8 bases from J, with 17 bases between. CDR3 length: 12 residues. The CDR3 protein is CAIHSPGGEAFF. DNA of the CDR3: TGTGCCATCCACTCCCCCGGCGGGGAAGCTTTCTTT.

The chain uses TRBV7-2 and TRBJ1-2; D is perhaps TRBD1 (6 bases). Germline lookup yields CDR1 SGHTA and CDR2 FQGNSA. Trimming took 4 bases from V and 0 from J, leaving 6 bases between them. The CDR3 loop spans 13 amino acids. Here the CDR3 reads CASSYRANYGYTF. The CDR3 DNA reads TGTGCCAGCAGCTACAGGGCTAACTATGGCTACACCTTC.

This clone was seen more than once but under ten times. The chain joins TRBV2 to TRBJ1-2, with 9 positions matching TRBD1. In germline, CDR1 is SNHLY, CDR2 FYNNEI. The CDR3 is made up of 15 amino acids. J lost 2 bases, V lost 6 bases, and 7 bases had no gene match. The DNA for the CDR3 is TGTGCCAGCAGCGACAGGGGGGGAATAAACTATGGCTACACCTTC. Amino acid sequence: CASSDRGGINYGYTF. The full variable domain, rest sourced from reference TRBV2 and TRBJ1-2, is EPEVTQTPSHQVTQMGQEVILRCVPISNHLYFYWYRQILGQKVEFLVSFYNNEISEKSEIFDDQFSVERPDGSNFTLKIRSTKLEDSAMYFCASSDRGGINYGYTFGSGTRLTVV.

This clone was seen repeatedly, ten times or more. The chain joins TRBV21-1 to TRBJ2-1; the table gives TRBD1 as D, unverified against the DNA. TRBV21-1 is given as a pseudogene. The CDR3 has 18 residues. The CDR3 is CASSKVPGDRTCEHEQFF. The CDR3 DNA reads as TGTGCCAGCAGCAAAGTACCGGGGGACAGAACCTGCGAGCATGAGCAGTTCTTC.

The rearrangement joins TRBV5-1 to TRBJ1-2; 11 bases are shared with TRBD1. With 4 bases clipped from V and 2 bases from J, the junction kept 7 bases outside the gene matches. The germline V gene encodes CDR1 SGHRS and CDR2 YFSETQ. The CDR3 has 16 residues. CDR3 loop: CASSPGTGGRNYGYTF. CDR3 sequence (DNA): TGCGCCAGCAGCCCCGGGACAGGGGGGAGAAACTATGGCTACACCTTC.

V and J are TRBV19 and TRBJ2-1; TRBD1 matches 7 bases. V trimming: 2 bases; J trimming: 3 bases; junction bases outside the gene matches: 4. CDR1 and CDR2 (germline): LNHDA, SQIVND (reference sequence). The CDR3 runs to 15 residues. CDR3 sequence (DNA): TGTGCCAGTAGTATAAGCCACAGGGGCTACAATGAGCAGTTCTTC. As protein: CASSISHRGYNEQFF. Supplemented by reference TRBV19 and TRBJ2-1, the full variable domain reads DGGITQSPKYLFRKEGQNVTLSCEQNLNHDAMYWYRQDPGQGLRLIYYSQIVNDFQKGDIAEGYSVSREKKESFPLTVTSAQKNPTAFYLCASSISHRGYNEQFFGPGTRLTVL.

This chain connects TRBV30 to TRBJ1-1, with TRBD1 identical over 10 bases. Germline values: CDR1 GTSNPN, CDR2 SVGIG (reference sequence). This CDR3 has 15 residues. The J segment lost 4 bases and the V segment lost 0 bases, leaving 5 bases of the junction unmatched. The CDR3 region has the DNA TGTGCCTGGAGTGTAGGGGGACAGGGGTTCACTGAAGCTTTCTTT. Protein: CAWSVGGQGFTEAFF.